Below are 26 T cell receptor beta chains sequenced from a single sample in a study of PD-1 blockade in classical Hodgkin lymphoma. Sequencing used immunoSEQ multiplex PCR; TCRdb keeps in-frame clones, though not all of them. The data contain 60,000 to 65,000 clones, about 87% of them singletons. Each patient relapsed following autologous stem cell transplantation, and prior brentuximab vedotin exposure differed. The starting material was peripheral blood mononuclear cells (PBMCs), obtained at baseline. The receptors stem from a human donor with classical Hodgkin lymphoma.

V is TRBV30 and J is TRBJ1-5; D may be TRBD1 (5 bases). CDR1 is GTSNPN and CDR2 is SVGIG in the germline V gene (reference sequence). The V end was cut by 1 base, the J end by 0 bases, with 7 bases between. The CDR3 spans 14 residues. The CDR3: CAWSAGTSNQPQHF. CDR3 coding DNA: TGTGCCTGGAGTGCAGGGACTAGCAATCAGCCCCAGCATTTT.

The rearrangement joins TRBV7-3 to TRBJ2-2, with D unresolved. Per germline, CDR1 SGHTA and CDR2 FQGTGA. Between the trimmed V and J ends, which lost 3 bases and 0 bases, there was a span of 5 bases. The CDR3 has 14 amino acids. The CDR3 here is CASSFLANTGELFF. In nucleotides, the CDR3 is TGTGCCAGCAGCTTCTTGGCGAACACCGGGGAGCTGTTTTTT.

The CDR3 coding sequence is TGTGCCAGCAAGGTCTCCTATAATTCACCCCTCCACTTT. This codes for CASKVSYNSPLHF. The rearrangement joins TRBV2 to TRBJ1-6; D not resolved. V lost 7 bases and J 0 bases, leaving 4 bases between the germline ends. Germline V lookup: CDR1 SNHLY, CDR2 FYNNEI. The CDR3 runs to 13 residues.

Only a few counts were recorded for this clone. V usage is TRBV6-5 and J usage is TRBJ2-4; D is possibly TRBD1 (6 bases). This CDR3 contains 14 residues. V lost 8 bases and J 9 bases, leaving 20 bases between the germline ends. Germline CDR1 reads MNHEY; CDR2 reads SVGAGI. CDR3 DNA: TGTGCCAGCGCAAACGGGGCAGGGGTCGCCATTCAGTACTTC. This translates into CASANGAGVAIQYF.

Regarding this clone: A junction end diverges from the germline sequence, so it may reflect a read error. The V gene is TRBV5-6, the J gene TRBJ1-2; D remains ambiguous. The CDR3 covers 15 residues. In germline, CDR1 is SGHDT, CDR2 YYEEEE. CDR3 nucleotide sequence: TGTGCCAGCAGATTGGTTTTTCGGCCCTACTATGGCTACACCTTC. This sequence encodes CASRLVFRPYYGYTF.

The V call is TRBV21-1, the J call TRBJ2-5; the tabulated D call, TRBD2, remains unverified against the DNA. TRBV21-1 is assigned pseudogene status. This CDR3 comprises 13 residues. The CDR3: CASSNREGGTQYF. The CDR3 DNA reads as TGTGCCAGCAGCAATCGAGAGGGAGGGACCCAGTACTTC.

The rearrangement uses TRBV9 and TRBJ1-2; TRBD1 matches 8 bases. This CDR3 has 15 residues. Germline CDR1 and CDR2: SGDLS and YYNGEE. Trimming removed 3 bases from V and 4 bases from J; junction bases left unmatched: 8. The CDR3 spells CASSGTGLPVYGYTF. The CDR3 region has the DNA TGTGCCAGCAGCGGGACAGGGTTACCCGTCTATGGCTACACCTTC.

V usage is TRBV5-1 and J usage is TRBJ2-2; D perhaps matches TRBD1 (5 bases). Looked up from germline, CDR1 is SGHRS and CDR2 is YFSETQ. The V end was cut by 0 bases, the J end by 4 bases, with 10 bases between. The CDR3 covers 15 residues. The CDR3 bases are TGCGCCAGCAGCTTGGTAGGGGCAGTCACCGGGGAGCTGTTTTTT. The encoded protein is CASSLVGAVTGELFF.

The chain combines TRBV5-1 with TRBJ1-3; 9 bases map to TRBD1. V lost 4 bases to trimming and J lost 0 bases; unmatched junction nucleotides: 8. The CDR3 runs 17 residues. The germline V gene encodes CDR1 SGHRS and CDR2 YFSETQ. CDR3 sequence reads: CASSPVGTGSSGNTIYF. CDR3 sequence (DNA): TGCGCCAGCAGCCCCGTCGGGACAGGGTCCTCTGGAAACACCATATATTTT.

The sample holds a few counts of this clone. The J gene is TRBJ2-2, the V gene TRBV7-2, with a tentative D call TRBD2 (5 bases). From germline, CDR1 is SGHTA and CDR2 FQGNSA. V was pared by 2 bases and J by 0 bases, with 10 bases between. The CDR3 contains 16 residues. The DNA of the CDR3 is TGTGCCAGCAGCTTAATGTCCGGGGCGAACACCGGGGAGCTGTTTTTT. This translates into CASSLMSGANTGELFF.

The rearrangement links TRBV5-6 to TRBJ1-4, with unresolved D. V lost 1 base and J 6 bases, leaving 16 bases between the germline ends. Germline lookup yields CDR1 SGHDT and CDR2 YYEEEE. The CDR3 is 16 residues long. The CDR3 here is CASSLIGVAEDEKLFF. The CDR3 DNA follows: TGTGCCAGCAGCTTGATCGGGGTGGCAGAGGATGAAAAACTGTTTTTT.

The chain employs TRBV19 and TRBJ2-3; no definite D call. Germline V CDR1 and CDR2: LNHDA, SQIVND (reference sequence). V was clipped by 1 base and J by 0 bases, with 5 bases between them. The CDR3 sequence is 14 residues long. CDR3 coding DNA: TGTGCCAGTAGTATAGGTTACAGCACAGATACGCAGTATTTT. Protein: CASSIGYSTDTQYF.

The chain carries TRBV6-1 and TRBJ2-7; TRBD2 might be the D (7 bases). Germline V gene data show CDR1 as MNHNS and CDR2 as SASEGT. V dropped 4 bases and J dropped 4 bases, with 14 bases sitting between them. This CDR3 contains 14 residues. For the CDR3, the DNA is TGTGCCAGCAGTGCGTGGGGGGGCGGGTACGAGCAGTACTTC. Its protein product is CASSAWGGGYEQYF.

The chain employs TRBV9 and TRBJ1-2; D ambiguous. CDR3 size: 14 residues. Trimming removed 0 bases at V and 2 bases at J, with 8 bases between. Germline V gene sequence: CDR1 SGDLS, CDR2 YYNGEE. The CDR3 spells CASSVGTGNYGYTF. CDR3 coding DNA: TGTGCCAGCAGCGTAGGGACGGGAAACTATGGCTACACCTTC.

This chain's CDR3 is CASRERDTNSHQPQHF. As DNA, the CDR3 is TGTGCCAGCAGGGAACGGGACACAAACTCACATCAGCCCCAGCATTTT. This sequence joins TRBV28 and TRBJ1-5; tentatively, D is TRBD1 (6 bases). Trimming shortened V by 6 bases and J by 5 bases, and 20 bases separated the two germline ends. This CDR3 region has 16 residues. CDR1 is MDHEN and CDR2 is SYDVKM in the germline V gene.

The V gene is TRBV6-5, the J gene TRBJ1-2; D ambiguous. The length of the CDR3 is 14 residues. The V and J ends lost 8 bases and 4 bases respectively, with 17 bases between them. CDR1 MNHEY and CDR2 SVGAGI come from the germline V gene. DNA for the CDR3: TGTGCCAGCGGGGAGAGGGCCAAGGTCTATGGCTACACCTTC. Amino acid sequence: CASGERAKVYGYTF.

The genes are TRBV30 and TRBJ1-5, with D unclear. Trimming shortened V by 1 base and J by 3 bases, and 16 bases separated the two germline ends. The CDR3 consists of 16 residues. Germline V gives CDR1 GTSNPN, CDR2 SVGIG (reference sequence). In nucleotides, the CDR3 is TGTGCCTGGAGTGGGGGATGGGGAGCGGTCAATCAGCCCCAGCATTTT. Translation gives CAWSGGWGAVNQPQHF.

V gene TRBV30 combines with J gene TRBJ2-7; no definite D call. The CDR3 length is 14 residues. The germline V gene has CDR1 GTSNPN and CDR2 SVGIG (reference sequence). V gave up 0 bases and J gave up 6 bases, with 15 bases separating them. CDR3 amino acids: CAWSVGNLRGEQYF. The CDR3 nucleotides read TGTGCCTGGAGTGTGGGAAATCTGCGAGGCGAGCAGTACTTC.

The V gene is TRBV5-4, the J gene TRBJ2-7; D may be TRBD2 (6 bases). The germline V gene encodes CDR1 SGHNT and CDR2 YYREEE (reference sequence). Deletions cut 1 base from V and 0 bases from J, with 8 bases between. This CDR3 has 14 residues. CDR3 sequence: CASSLSGVSYEQYF. The CDR3 DNA reads TGTGCCAGCAGCTTGTCGGGAGTCTCCTACGAGCAGTACTTC.

The V gene is TRBV6-6, the J gene TRBJ1-5; D remains ambiguous. Trimming removed 5 bases at V and 6 bases at J, with 11 bases between. Germline CDR1 reads MNHNY; CDR2 reads SVGAGI (reference sequence). The CDR3 sequence is 13 residues long. For the CDR3, the DNA is TGTGCCAGCAGTACCCTCCTGGGTCAGCCCCAGCATTTT. Its protein is CASSTLLGQPQHF.

The chain uses TRBV4-2 and TRBJ1-5; a weak D match, TRBD1 (6 bases). The CDR3 sequence is 14 residues long. V was cut by 2 bases and J by 3 bases, with 8 bases left in between. Germline CDR1 reads LGHNA; CDR2 reads YNFKEQ. As DNA, the CDR3 is TGTGCCAGCAGCCAATTGGGACACAATCAGCCCCAGCATTTT. Translating it yields CASSQLGHNQPQHF.

This clone was observed many times. V and J are TRBV6-1 and TRBJ1-6; TRBD1 aligns across 7 bases. Germline V gives CDR1 MNHNS, CDR2 SASEGT. Losses at the gene ends were 4 bases for V and 7 bases for J; bases not matched to a gene: 4. This CDR3 has 14 residues. The CDR3 sequence is CASSGDRENSPLHF. CDR3 sequence (DNA): TGTGCCAGCAGTGGAGACAGGGAGAATTCACCCCTCCACTTT.

This sequence joins TRBV4-3 and TRBJ1-1; D gene unclear. Germline loops: CDR1 LGHNA, CDR2 YSLEER. V lost 0 bases and J 8 bases, leaving 22 bases between the germline ends. CDR3 length equals 17 residues. CDR3 loop: CASSQDLSGTGPREAFF. The CDR3 nucleotides are TGCGCCAGCAGCCAAGATCTTTCGGGTACCGGGCCTCGAGAAGCTTTCTTT.

The CDR3 DNA is TGTGCCAGCAGCGAGACAGTAAACACGCAGTATTTT. This gives the protein CASSETVNTQYF. V gene TRBV7-9 combines with J gene TRBJ2-3, with a weak D call TRBD1 (5 bases). V lost 5 bases, J lost 9 bases, and 12 bases lay in between. This CDR3 has 12 residues. Germline assignment: CDR1 SEHNR and CDR2 FQNEAQ (reference sequence).

V usage is TRBV6-5 and J usage is TRBJ1-6; unclear D gene. The CDR3 spans 16 residues. The V gene lost 2 bases and the J gene lost 0 bases, with 8 bases spanning the gap. The germline V gene has CDR1 MNHEY and CDR2 SVGAGI. The CDR3 sequence is CASSYTRSSYNSPLHF. In DNA form, the CDR3 reads TGTGCCAGCAGTTACACCAGAAGCTCCTATAATTCACCCCTCCACTTT.

This clone was counted only a few times. The V call is TRBV5-1, the J call TRBJ2-7, with D perhaps matching TRBD1 (5 bases). V was clipped by 2 bases and J by 3 bases, with 12 bases between them. The germline V gene encodes CDR1 SGHRS and CDR2 YFSETQ. The CDR3 consists of 14 residues. The CDR3 DNA is TGCGCCAGCAGCTTAATCGACAGTTTCTACGAGCAGTACTTC. Amino acids: CASSLIDSFYEQYF.